A selection of T cell receptor beta chains follows, all from one sample in a study of cytomegalovirus exposure and HLA in healthy donors. The data were produced by immunoSEQ multiplex PCR, yet TCRdb's version contains in-frame clones alone and is incomplete. The data contain approximately 200,000 clones, roughly 79% of them seen just once; the ten biggest clones take up around 2%. Sequencing input: PBMCs. The receptors were sampled from a man between 18 and 35 years old in good health and CMV-seronegative. Each CDR3 is given with its conserved first and last residue. The D gene is left open where the match is weak. Clone size appears in some rows only: once, few, many, or a class for an expanded clone.

V,size,D,J,DNA,CDR3
TRBV27,NA,TRBD2,TRBJ2-1,TGTGCCAGCAGTTTAGAGACTAGCGGGAGTATGATTGAGCAGTTCTTC,CASSLETSGSMIEQFF
TRBV9,NA,TRBD2,TRBJ2-2,TGTGCCAGCAGCGCCCCTAGCGGGGGGAACACCGGGGAGCTGTTTTTT,CASSAPSGGNTGELFF
TRBV28,NA,NA,TRBJ1-2,TGTGCCAGCAGCCAACAACACCCCTATGGCTACACCTTC,CASSQQHPYGYTF
TRBV5-1,once,TRBD2,TRBJ2-2,TGCGCCAGCAGCCCTAGGACTAGCTTAAACCCTTTAGTAGGGGAGCTGTTTTTT,CASSPRTSLNPLVGELFF
TRBV6-6,NA,TRBD1,TRBJ1-5,TGTGCCAGCAGCTCCGGGACAGGGACGCCCCAGCATTTT,CASSSGTGTPQHF
TRBV10-2,NA,TRBD2,TRBJ2-7,TGCGCCAGCAGTGCCGAGCGGGGGGCCTCCTACGAGCAGTACTTC,CASSAERGASYEQYF
TRBV5-4,NA,NA,TRBJ2-1,TGTGCCAGCAGCCCCCCGCGGGGTGAGCAGTTCTTC,CASSPPRGEQFF
TRBV5-1,NA,TRBD1,TRBJ1-2,TGCGCCAGCAGACCGACAGGGGGCGGCTACACCTTC,CASRPTGGGYTF
TRBV7-6,NA,NA,TRBJ1-6,TGTGCCAGCAGCTTTGATTGGTTCAGACCCCTCCACTTT,CASSFDWFRPLHF
TRBV9,once,NA,TRBJ2-6,TGTGCCAGCAGCGTCATTACAGGAGCCTCTGGGGCCAACGTCCTGACTTTC,CASSVITGASGANVLTF
TRBV7-2,NA,TRBD2,TRBJ2-7,TGTGCCAGCAGCTTAACCCATCCCACAGGCGGGGGCGAGCAGTACTTC,CASSLTHPTGGGEQYF
TRBV27,NA,TRBD1,TRBJ2-6,TGTGCCAGCAGGACGGACAGGGTCGCATGGGGGGCCAACGTCCTGACTTTC,CASRTDRVAWGANVLTF
TRBV23-1,NA,TRBD1,TRBJ1-1,TGCGCCAGCAGTCAATCGTTACAGGGGGCGCACACTGAAGCTTTCTTT,CASSQSLQGAHTEAFF
TRBV21-1,NA,NA,TRBJ2-7,TGTGCCACCTCCAGAGGGGGGGACAGGTCCTACGAGCAGTACTTC,CATSRGGDRSYEQYF
TRBV14,NA,NA,TRBJ1-4,TGTGCCAGCAGCCTCCGAGATGAAAAACTGTTTTTT,CASSLRDEKLFF
TRBV7-3,NA,TRBD1,TRBJ2-7,TGTGCCAGCAGCCAATCGGGACAGGGGGCCGACGAGCAGTACTTC,CASSQSGQGADEQYF
TRBV7-8,few,NA,TRBJ2-3,TGTGCCAGCACCCGGGGCGCTAGCGCAGATACGCAGTATTTT,CASTRGASADTQYF
TRBV19,NA,NA,TRBJ1-1,TGTGCCAGTATCCCTCAGGGGATAGGCACTGAAGCTTTCTTT,CASIPQGIGTEAFF
TRBV9,NA,TRBD1,TRBJ1-1,TGTGCCAGCAGCGTTCTCCCGACAGGGATGGGCACTGAAGCTTTCTTT,CASSVLPTGMGTEAFF
TRBV7-9,NA,NA,TRBJ2-7,TGTGCCAGCAGCCCAGTAGGCGGGCGGGACCAATCCTACGAGCAGTACTTC,CASSPVGGRDQSYEQYF
TRBV15,few,TRBD1,TRBJ2-1,TGTGCCACCAGCAGCCCTGACAGGGGTTTTGTCAATGAGCAGTTCTTC,CATSSPDRGFVNEQFF
TRBV9,NA,NA,TRBJ1-1,TGTGCCAGCAGCCTCGTCGGAGGTCGAATTATGAACACTGAAGCTTTCTTT,CASSLVGGRIMNTEAFF